This TCR beta chain was documented in a study of T cell responses to AZD1222 COVID-19 vaccine. Sequencing was performed with immunoSEQ multiplex PCR; in TCRdb, only in-frame clones are kept and a portion is missing. Seen here are over 50,000 clones, around 83% observed once, and the top ten hold around 7.5%. Germline-derived CDR1 and CDR2 are DFQATT and SNEGSKA (reference sequence). Trimming took 3 bases from V and 6 from J, leaving 14 bases between them. There are 13 residues in the CDR3. V and J are TRBV20-1 and TRBJ1-1, with a weak D call TRBD1 (5 bases). The TCR was taken from an adult in good health. Here the sequenced sample was peripheral blood, taken on day 0 of AZD1222 vaccination. CDR3 sequence reads: CSASSGYSAEAFF. The CDR3 bases are TGCAGTGCTAGTTCAGGGTATAGCGCTGAAGCTTTCTTT.